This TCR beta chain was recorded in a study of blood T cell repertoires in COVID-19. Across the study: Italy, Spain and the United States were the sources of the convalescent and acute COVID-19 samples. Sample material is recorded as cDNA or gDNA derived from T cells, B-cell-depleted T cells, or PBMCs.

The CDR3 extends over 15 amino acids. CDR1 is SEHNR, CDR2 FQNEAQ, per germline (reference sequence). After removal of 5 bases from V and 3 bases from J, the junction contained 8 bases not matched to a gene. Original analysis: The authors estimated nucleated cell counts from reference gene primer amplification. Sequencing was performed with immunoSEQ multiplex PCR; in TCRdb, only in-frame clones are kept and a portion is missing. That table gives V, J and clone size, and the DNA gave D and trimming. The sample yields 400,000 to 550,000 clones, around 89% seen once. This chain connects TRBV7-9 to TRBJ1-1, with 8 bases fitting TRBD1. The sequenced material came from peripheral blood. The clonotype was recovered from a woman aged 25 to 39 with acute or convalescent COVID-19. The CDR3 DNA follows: TGTGCCAGCAGCCCTACACAGGGGGTGGACACTGAAGCTTTCTTT. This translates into CASSPTQGVDTEAFF.